What follows are 8 T cell receptor beta chains derived from one specimen sequenced in a study of blood T cell repertoires in COVID-19. Clones were read by immunoSEQ multiplex PCR, and TCRdb kept only the in-frame ones, dropping some. The sample holds 65,000 to 80,000 clones, under 95% seen once. The sequencing sample was made of peripheral blood. These TCRs come from a human donor in a cohort sampled during active COVID-19.

The chain has TRBV6-5 and TRBJ1-5, with a weak D call TRBD1 (5 bases). This CDR3 has 13 residues. With 6 bases removed from V and 6 bases from J, the gap between germline ends came to 12 bases. From germline, CDR1 is MNHEY and CDR2 SVGAGI. The CDR3 spells CASSRAQGQPQHF. The CDR3 DNA reads as TGTGCCAGCAGCCGGGCCCAGGGTCAGCCCCAGCATTTT.

This chain joins TRBV7-9 and TRBJ2-1; a possible D gene is TRBD1 (5 bases). The CDR3 contains 12 residues. Trimming stripped 4 bases from V and 9 bases from J, with 10 bases between. Germline CDR1 is SEHNR and CDR2 is FQNEAQ (reference sequence). CDR3 bases: TGTGCCAGCAGCTGCCCAGGGTGTGAGCAGTTCTTC. Its protein product is CASSCPGCEQFF.

The J gene is TRBJ2-1, the V gene TRBV16; TRBD2 matches 13 bases. The V segment lost 5 bases and the J segment 3 bases; nucleotides outside the gene matches: 1. Per germline, CDR1 KGHSY and CDR2 FQNENV. The CDR3 is made up of 15 amino acids. Here the CDR3 reads CASSWTSGSYNEQFF. The DNA for the CDR3 is TGTGCCAGCAGCTGGACTAGCGGGAGCTACAATGAGCAGTTCTTC.

This clone appeared a single time. The chain links TRBV28 to TRBJ2-7, with 9 bases aligning to TRBD1. CDR3 length equals 14 residues. Germline V gives CDR1 MDHEN, CDR2 SYDVKM. Unmatched junction bases numbered 7, after V lost 5 bases and J lost 5 bases. CDR3 coding DNA: TGTGCCAGCAGTGGCCGGGACAGGGATAACGAGCAGTACTTC. It codes for CASSGRDRDNEQYF.

The CDR3: CASSPPFVVTGELFF. CDR3 nucleotide sequence: TGTGCCAGCTCACCACCGTTTGTCGTTACCGGGGAGCTGTTTTTT. The V gene is TRBV18, the J gene TRBJ2-2; D not certain. Trimming took 0 bases from V and 5 from J, leaving 10 bases between them. The germline CDR1 and CDR2 sequences are KGHSH and LQKENI. This CDR3 has 15 amino acids.

The chain links TRBV28 to TRBJ2-7; 7 nucleotides match TRBD2. After removal of 2 bases from V and 3 bases from J, the junction contained 7 bases not matched to a gene. The CDR3 sequence is 15 residues long. CDR1 and CDR2 from the germline V gene are MDHEN and SYDVKM. In DNA, the CDR3 is TGTGCCAGCAGTTTACGGGGGGTTAACCTCTACGAGCAGTACTTC. This encodes CASSLRGVNLYEQYF.

There are a few counts of this clone. The chain couples TRBV7-9 to TRBJ2-1; 14 nucleotides line up with TRBD2. CDR1 and CDR2 from the germline V gene are SEHNR and FQNEAQ (reference sequence). The CDR3 contains 18 residues. V trimming: 2 bases; J trimming: 5 bases; junction bases outside the gene matches: 8. CDR3 coding DNA: TGTGCCAGCAGCTTACCCGGGGGACTAGCGGGAGCAAACAATGAGCAGTTCTTC. Amino acids: CASSLPGGLAGANNEQFF.

Turning to this clone: An end of the junction differs from the germline gene, which may be a read error. The CDR3 here is CASSQVPPGLAGENEQFF. As DNA, the CDR3 is TGTGCCAGCAGCCAAGTCCCCCCGGGACTAGCGGGAGAAAATGAGCAATTCTTC. V is TRBV4-2 and J is TRBJ2-1, with TRBD2 matching over 14 bases. The CDR3 is made up of 18 amino acids. Germline V CDR1 and CDR2: LGHNA, YNFKEQ.